A single sample gave rise to the 27 T cell receptor beta chains below, sequenced in a study of tumor and adjacent non-tumor tissue in lung cancer. The template was RNA from unsorted bulk tissue. The normal lung tissue was taken more than 3 cm from the tumor edge. Three rounds of nested PCR, following a modified ARM-PCR protocol, produced the TCRbeta library. TCRdb reprocessed the multiplex PCR reads with MiXCR, giving one entry per CDR3 protein. Of about 100,000 distinct CDR3 sequences in the sample, about 60% were seen once. Specimen: distant non-tumor lung tissue. The receptor source for this set is a man aged 25-40 years with non-small cell lung cancer.

This chain uses TRBV4-1 with TRBJ1-6; 7 bases line up with TRBD1. The CDR3 consists of 15 residues. After removal of 4 bases from V and 5 bases from J, the junction contained 5 bases not matched to a gene. Germline CDR1 is MGHRA and CDR2 is YSYEKL. Written as DNA, the CDR3 is TGCGCCAGCAGCCTTCGACAGGGACATAATTCACCCCTCCACTTT. Protein product: CASSLRQGHNSPLHF.

Comments on this clonotype: One end of the junction does not line up with germline, which may come from a read error. This sequence joins TRBV20-1 and TRBJ1-1, with 7 bases aligning to TRBD1. The CDR3 spans 15 residues. Germline values: CDR1 DFQATT, CDR2 SNEGSKA (reference sequence). CDR3 bases: TGCAATGCTATCCCCACACAGGGGCCAAACACTGAAGCTTTCTTT. It encodes CNAIPTQGPNTEAFF.

As regards this clonotype: Since a much larger clone is just one base distant, this may be a read error. The chain couples TRBV12-3 or TRBV12-4 to TRBJ1-5; perhaps TRBD1 as D (5 bases). Trimming pared 7 bases from V and 6 bases from J, leaving 13 bases between. The CDR3 totals 13 residues. The CDR3 DNA follows: TGTGCCAGCAATTCTCAGGGAAGTCAGCCCCAGCATTTT. Translating gives CASNSQGSQPQHF.

This clonotype was counted a few times. This chain connects TRBV11-2 to TRBJ2-7; tentatively, D is TRBD2 (5 bases). This CDR3 spans 14 amino acids. The germline V gene encodes CDR1 SGHAT and CDR2 FQNNGV. Deletions cut 8 bases from V and 0 bases from J, with 14 bases between. Here the CDR3 DNA reads TGTGCCAGCGGCTCGAGGGCAAACTCCTACGAGCAGTACTTC. Amino acid sequence: CASGSRANSYEQYF.

On this clonotype itself: The junction departs from germline at one end; a sequencing error may be responsible. The chain carries TRBV11-2 and TRBJ1-5, with a weak D call TRBD1 (5 bases). There are 13 residues in the CDR3. Germline loops: CDR1 SGHAT, CDR2 FQNNGV. CDR3 amino acids: CDSARTIPEPQHF. CDR3 coding DNA: TGTGACAGCGCCCGGACAATCCCGGAGCCCCAGCATTTT.

This clonotype was seen ten or more times. This rearrangement joins TRBV6-2 or TRBV6-3 to TRBJ1-1; 9 nucleotides line up with TRBD1. This CDR3 has 14 residues. V was clipped by 5 bases and J by 4 bases; unmatched bases: 5. Germline assignment: CDR1 MNHEY and CDR2 SVGEGT. CDR3 sequence reads: CASSQTQGATEAFF. For the CDR3, the DNA is TGTGCCAGCAGTCAGACACAGGGGGCCACTGAAGCTTTCTTT.

A remark on this clonotype: Given the absence of the conserved phenylalanine or tryptophan at the CDR3 end, a read error is likely. This chain connects TRBV5-4 to TRBJ2-3, with D uncertain. From germline, CDR1 is SGHNT and CDR2 YYREEE (reference sequence). The CDR3 has 14 residues. Deletions cut 5 bases from V and 0 bases from J, with 10 bases between. CDR3 DNA: TGTGCCAGCAGAAGCAGGAGAAGCACAGATACGCAGTATTTG. Protein product: CASRSRRSTDTQYL.

The chain has TRBV7-2 and TRBJ2-1; perhaps D is TRBD1 or TRBD2 (5 bases each). CDR1 is SGHTA, CDR2 FQGNSA, per germline. V was clipped by 5 bases and J by 8 bases, with 16 bases between them. CDR3 length: 14 residues. The CDR3 sequence is CASSPGPHVDEQFF. The CDR3 DNA is TGTGCCAGCAGCCCGGGACCCCACGTGGATGAGCAGTTCTTC.

This clonotype was recorded a few times. Relative to the germline gene, one junction end is altered; a read error may explain this. The genes are TRBV10-3 and TRBJ2-2; 7 nucleotides line up with TRBD2. This CDR3 has 15 residues. The germline CDR1 and CDR2 sequences are ENHRY and SYGVKD. CDR3 nucleotide sequence: TGTGTCATCAGTGAGATGGCGGGGGATACCGGGGAGCTGTTTTTT. This translates into CVISEMAGDTGELFF.

The genes are TRBV7-6 and TRBJ1-5; 7 nucleotides align to TRBD1. This CDR3 contains 14 residues. Looked up from germline, CDR1 is SGHVS and CDR2 is FNYEAQ. V was clipped by 2 bases and J by 5 bases; unmatched bases: 3. This chain's CDR3 is CASSLTTGDQPQHF. CDR3 DNA sequence: TGTGCCAGCAGCTTAACTACAGGGGATCAGCCCCAGCATTTT.

Comment on this clonotype: This could be a read error, since a much larger clone is one nucleotide away. The V and J genes are TRBV20-1 and TRBJ2-5, with 7 bases aligning to TRBD1. The CDR3 loop spans 13 amino acids. Germline values: CDR1 DFQATT, CDR2 SNEGSKA (reference sequence). CDR3 sequence: CIAITTGWETQYF. Here the CDR3 DNA reads TGCATTGCCATAACGACAGGGTGGGAGACCCAGTACTTC.

This clonotype was observed a handful of times. CDR3 nucleotide sequence: TGTGCCACCAGTGTTGGGGGGGAAAGTAGCGGGAGGAGTGAGCAGTTCTTC. It encodes CATSVGGESSGRSEQFF. The gene calls are TRBV24-1 and TRBJ2-1; the match to TRBD2 covers 10 bases. CDR3 length: 17 residues. V gave up 5 bases and J gave up 9 bases; unmatched junction bases: 15. Germline CDR1 and CDR2: KGHDR and SFDVKD.

With respect to this clonotype: One junction end disagrees with the germline gene, perhaps due to a read error. This chain uses TRBV20-1 with TRBJ1-1; D is unclear. This CDR3 region has 12 residues. Germline assignment: CDR1 DFQATT and CDR2 SNEGSKA (reference sequence). The CDR3 loop reads CSASQRYTEVFF. The CDR3 DNA follows: TGCAGTGCTAGCCAGAGGTACACTGAAGTTTTCTTT.

The sample holds one count of this clonotype. The genes are TRBV12-3 or TRBV12-4 and TRBJ1-4; no clear D. The CDR3 spans 16 residues. V was trimmed by 1 base and J by 8 bases, leaving 17 bases between them. The CDR3 loop is CASSLGIGGFGEKLFF. Here the CDR3 DNA reads TGTGCCAGCAGTTTAGGGATAGGCGGCTTCGGCGAAAAACTGTTTTTT.

To note about this clonotype: One end of the junction fails to match germline, which may point to a read error. The chain joins TRBV4-2 to TRBJ1-5; possibly TRBD1 for D (5 bases). Germline CDR1 is LGHNA and CDR2 is YNFKEQ. This CDR3 has 15 amino acids. The CDR3 region is CASSQEGAGNQPQHF. The DNA of the CDR3 is TGTGCCAGTAGCCAAGAAGGGGCAGGGAATCAGCCCCAGCATTTT.

As for this clonotype: Relative to the germline gene, one junction end is altered; a read error may explain this. V usage is TRBV6-2 or TRBV6-3 and J usage is TRBJ2-7; 7 nucleotides match TRBD2. CDR1 is MNHEY, CDR2 SVGEGT, per germline. This CDR3 is built from 16 residues. As DNA, the CDR3 is TGTGCCAGCGAAACGCCGGCGGGAGTACATTCCTACGAGCAGTACTTT. Encoded protein: CASETPAGVHSYEQYF.

A note on this clonotype: Just one base apart from a much larger clone, this may be a read error. The chain recombines TRBV6-5 with TRBJ2-7; TRBD2 agrees at 10 bases. The CDR3 spans 15 residues. Germline CDR1 and CDR2: MNHEY and SVGAGI. The chain's CDR3 is CAGSQREGPRYEQYF. CDR3 nucleotides: TGTGCCGGCAGCCAGCGGGAGGGCCCTCGGTACGAGCAGTACTTC.

About this clonotype itself: One end of the junction varies from germline; a read error may be responsible. The chain employs TRBV11-1 and TRBJ2-4, with a possible D match to TRBD1 (5 bases). The germline V gene encodes CDR1 SGHAT and CDR2 FQDESV (reference sequence). CDR3 length: 16 residues. Here the CDR3 DNA reads TGTGCCAGCACCCTCTCAGGCAGGGCGACAAAAAACATTCAATACTTC. Protein: CASTLSGRATKNIQYF.

This clonotype was recorded only once. The CDR3 carries no conserved terminal phenylalanine or tryptophan, so it likely arises from a read error. The chain recombines TRBV4-1 with TRBJ2-2, with 11 bases fitting TRBD2. This CDR3 is built from 16 residues. V gave up 4 bases and J gave up 1 base; unmatched junction bases: 2. Germline loops: CDR1 MGHRA, CDR2 YSYEKL. The CDR3 region has the DNA TGCGCCAGCAGCCCAGGGACTAGCGGGAACACCGGGGAGCTGTTTGTT. The encoded protein is CASSPGTSGNTGELFV.

This clonotype was seen ten or more times. V is TRBV7-8 and J is TRBJ2-7, with D tentatively TRBD2 (6 bases). CDR3 size: 16 residues. Trimming removed 4 bases at V and 0 bases at J, with 16 bases between. Germline-derived CDR1 and CDR2 are SGHVS and FQNEAQ. CDR3 residues: CASSSAFTGSSYEQYF. The CDR3 nucleotides read TGTGCCAGCAGCTCGGCCTTTACCGGGAGCTCCTACGAGCAGTACTTC.

The CDR3 DNA reads as TGCTATGCTAGGGGGACAGGGAGCTCACCCCTCCACTTT. Translation: CYARGTGSSPLHF. This rearrangement joins TRBV20-1 to TRBJ1-6; 9 nucleotides agree with TRBD1. Germline V gene lookup returns CDR1 DFQATT and CDR2 SNEGSKA (reference sequence). This CDR3 contains 13 residues.

For this clonotype: One end of the junction varies from germline; a read error may be responsible. The rearrangement uses TRBV11-1 and TRBJ2-4, with 10 bases matching TRBD1. The CDR3 is 14 residues long. Germline V CDR1 and CDR2: SGHAT, FQDESV (reference sequence). The CDR3: CANSGGQGLSIQYF. The CDR3 nucleotides read TGTGCCAACAGCGGGGGACAGGGGTTAAGCATTCAGTACTTC. Filled out from reference TRBV11-1 and TRBJ2-4, the complete variable domain reads EAEVAQSPRYKITEKSQAVAFWCDPISGHATLYWYRQILGQGPELLVQFQDESVVDDSQLPKDRFSAERLKGVDSTLKIQPAELGDSAMYLCANSGGQGLSIQYFGAGTRLSVL.

Comments on this clonotype: Here the CDR3 omits its conserved ending phenylalanine or tryptophan, so a read error is the likely source. The CDR3 region has the DNA TGTGCCAGCAGCTTTCTAGCGGGGACCCGGGAGCTGTTTTCT. This sequence encodes CASSFLAGTRELFS. The V and J genes are TRBV11-2 and TRBJ2-2, with 9 bases identical to TRBD2. The CDR3 is made up of 14 amino acids. The V segment lost 3 bases and the J segment 9 bases; nucleotides outside the gene matches: 5. Per germline, CDR1 SGHAT and CDR2 FQNNGV.

Regarding this clonotype: The junction differs from germline at one of its ends, possibly a read error. Here the CDR3 DNA reads TGTGCCAGCACTGAGCCTGCAACAAATGAAAAACTGTTTTTT. Residues: CASTEPATNEKLFF. The chain employs TRBV25-1 and TRBJ1-4; D remains unclear. Germline V CDR1 and CDR2: MGHDK, SYGVNS. This CDR3 has 14 residues.

This clonotype turned up a few times. Given a much more abundant clone one base away, this may be a read error. The J gene is TRBJ1-5, the V gene TRBV20-1; 12 bases line up with TRBD1. Trimming at V came to 1 base and at J to 7 bases, leaving 5 bases not matched to a gene. CDR3 size: 15 residues. Germline V lookup: CDR1 DFQATT, CDR2 SNEGSKA (reference sequence). The CDR3 nucleotides read TGCAGTGCTAGAGCGGGACAGGGGGCGATCCAGCCCCAGCATTTT. Its translation is CSARAGQGAIQPQHF.

To note about this clonotype: Germline and junction disagree at one end, which may indicate a read error. The chain recombines TRBV11-2 with TRBJ2-3; D could derive from TRBD1 or TRBD2 (6 bases each). Per germline, CDR1 SGHAT and CDR2 FQNNGV. The CDR3 runs to 17 residues. The CDR3: CASSFYLRGVHTYTQYF. CDR3 nucleotide sequence: TGTGCCAGCAGTTTTTACCTAAGGGGGGTACACACATATACGCAGTATTTT. Looking up the rest from reference TRBV11-2 and TRBJ2-3 gives the full variable domain: EAGVAQSPRYKIIEKRQSVAFWCNPISGHATLYWYQQILGQGPKLLIQFQNNGVVDDSQLPKDRFSAERLKGVDSTLKIQPAKLEDSAVYLCASSFYLRGVHTYTQYFGPGTRLTVL.

This clonotype was found many times. This chain uses TRBV4-1 with TRBJ2-2; D may be TRBD2 (6 bases). V lost 0 bases and J lost 5, with 16 bases in between. The CDR3 totals 17 residues. The V gene's germline CDR1 is MGHRA and CDR2 YSYEKL. DNA of the CDR3: TGCGCCAGCAGCCAAGATCTACCTAGCGTTAGTACCGGGGAGCTGTTTTTT. This gives the protein CASSQDLPSVSTGELFF.